This T cell receptor beta chain emerged from a study of tumor-infiltrating lymphocytes in primary liver carcinoma. From about 0.45 ug total RNA, TCR beta cDNA was generated with a primer in the constant region. Three nested multiplex PCR rounds of slightly modified ARM-PCR generated TCR beta libraries. TRBV1-TRBV30 forward primers paired with a C-beta reverse primer drove the first two PCR rounds, about 9 cycles each. TCRdb recomputed calls from the multiplex PCR reads with MiXCR, one row per CDR3 protein. The sample lists nearly 200,000 distinct CDR3 sequences, less than 70% occurring once. Details on this clonotype: A junction end diverges from the germline sequence, so it may reflect a read error.

Blood RNA came from unsorted whole blood; germline DNA was also extracted. The CDR3 sequence is 13 residues long. The germline CDR1 and CDR2 sequences are SGHAT and FQNNGV. The source material was peripheral blood. The origin of this receptor is a woman in her sixties with primary liver carcinoma and hepatitis B virus infection. The chain links TRBV11-2 to TRBJ2-7, with D tentatively TRBD1 (6 bases). The CDR3 nucleotides read TGTCCCAGCAGCTTTCCAGGGGTCCATGAGCAGTACTTC. Translated: CPSSFPGVHEQYF.